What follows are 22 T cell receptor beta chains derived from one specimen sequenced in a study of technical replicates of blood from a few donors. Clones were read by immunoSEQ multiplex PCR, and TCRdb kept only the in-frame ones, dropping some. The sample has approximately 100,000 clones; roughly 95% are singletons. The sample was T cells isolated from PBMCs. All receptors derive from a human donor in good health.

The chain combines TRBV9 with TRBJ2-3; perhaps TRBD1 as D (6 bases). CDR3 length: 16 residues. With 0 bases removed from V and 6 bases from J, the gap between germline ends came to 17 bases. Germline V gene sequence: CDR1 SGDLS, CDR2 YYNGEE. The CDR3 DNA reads TGTGCCAGCAGCGTAGTAGGTACAGGGAAGGTGGATACGCAGTATTTT. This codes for CASSVVGTGKVDTQYF.

The CDR3: CASTQGALDTEAFF. CDR3 in DNA: TGTGCCAGCACTCAGGGGGCTCTGGACACTGAAGCTTTCTTT. The J gene is TRBJ1-1, the V gene TRBV7-9; 8 bases agree with TRBD1. V lost 7 bases, J lost 3 bases, and 7 bases stayed unmatched. CDR3 length: 14 amino acids. The germline CDR1 and CDR2 sequences are SEHNR and FQNEAQ (reference sequence).

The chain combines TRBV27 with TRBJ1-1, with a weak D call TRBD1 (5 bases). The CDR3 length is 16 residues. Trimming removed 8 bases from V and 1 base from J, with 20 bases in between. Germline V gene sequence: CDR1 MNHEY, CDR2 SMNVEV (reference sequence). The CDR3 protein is CASPYPGTPSNTEAFF. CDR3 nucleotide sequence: TGTGCCAGCCCATACCCAGGGACTCCTTCGAACACTGAAGCTTTCTTT.

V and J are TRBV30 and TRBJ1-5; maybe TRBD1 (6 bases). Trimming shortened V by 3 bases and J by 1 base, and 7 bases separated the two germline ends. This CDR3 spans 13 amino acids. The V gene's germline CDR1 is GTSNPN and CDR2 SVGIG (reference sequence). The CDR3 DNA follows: TGTGCCTGGAGCGGACAGAGCAATCAGCCCCAGCATTTT. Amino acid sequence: CAWSGQSNQPQHF.

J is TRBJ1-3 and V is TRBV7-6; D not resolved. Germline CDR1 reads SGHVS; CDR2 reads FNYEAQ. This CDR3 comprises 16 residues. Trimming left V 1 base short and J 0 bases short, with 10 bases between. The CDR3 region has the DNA TGTGCCAGCAGCTTAGAGTCACAGATCTCTGGAAACACCATATATTTT. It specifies CASSLESQISGNTIYF.

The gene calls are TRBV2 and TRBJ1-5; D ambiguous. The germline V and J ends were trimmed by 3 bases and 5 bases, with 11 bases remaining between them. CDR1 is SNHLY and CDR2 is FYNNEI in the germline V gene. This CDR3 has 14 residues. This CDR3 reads CASSDNPSYQPQHF. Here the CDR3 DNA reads TGTGCCAGCAGTGACAATCCCAGTTATCAGCCCCAGCATTTT.

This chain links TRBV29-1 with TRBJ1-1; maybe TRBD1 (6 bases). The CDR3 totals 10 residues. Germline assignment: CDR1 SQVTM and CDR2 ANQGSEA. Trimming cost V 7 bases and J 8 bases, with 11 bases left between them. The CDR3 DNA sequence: TGCAGCGGAATACAGGGAGAAGCTTTCTTT. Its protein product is CSGIQGEAFF. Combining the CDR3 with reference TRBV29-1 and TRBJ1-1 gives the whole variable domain SAVISQKPSRDICQRGTSLTIQCQVDSQVTMMFWYRQQPGQSLTLIATANQGSEATYESGFVIDKFPISRPNLTFSTLTVSNMSPEDSSIYLCSGIQGEAFFGQGTRLTVV.

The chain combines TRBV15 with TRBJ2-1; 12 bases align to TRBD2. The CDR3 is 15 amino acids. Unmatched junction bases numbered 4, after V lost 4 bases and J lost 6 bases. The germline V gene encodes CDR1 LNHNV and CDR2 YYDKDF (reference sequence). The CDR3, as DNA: TGTGCCACCAGCAAACTAGCGGGGGGCCCCAATGAGCAGTTCTTC. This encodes CATSKLAGGPNEQFF.

CDR3 region: CASSISTGGGNGYTF. CDR3 DNA sequence: TGCGCCAGCAGCATATCTACAGGGGGCGGGAATGGCTACACCTTC. The V and J genes are TRBV5-1 and TRBJ1-2; 9 bases align to TRBD1. Looked up from germline, CDR1 is SGHRS and CDR2 is YFSETQ. V shed 4 bases and J 6 bases; nucleotides not matched to a gene: 10. This CDR3 spans 15 amino acids.

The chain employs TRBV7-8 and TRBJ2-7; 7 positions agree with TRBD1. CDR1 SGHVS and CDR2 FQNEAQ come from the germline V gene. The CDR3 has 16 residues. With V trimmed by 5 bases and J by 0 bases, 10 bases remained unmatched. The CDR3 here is CASSRRWDSSSYEQYF. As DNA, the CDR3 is TGTGCCAGCAGCCGACGGTGGGACAGTTCCTCCTACGAGCAGTACTTC.

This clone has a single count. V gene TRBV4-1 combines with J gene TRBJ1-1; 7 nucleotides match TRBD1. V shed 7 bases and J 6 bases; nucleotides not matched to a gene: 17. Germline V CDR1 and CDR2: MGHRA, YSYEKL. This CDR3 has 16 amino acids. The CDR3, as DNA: TGCGCCAGCACCCCGGGGTCAGGGGGGCCGCCTTCTGAAGCTTTCTTT. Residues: CASTPGSGGPPSEAFF.

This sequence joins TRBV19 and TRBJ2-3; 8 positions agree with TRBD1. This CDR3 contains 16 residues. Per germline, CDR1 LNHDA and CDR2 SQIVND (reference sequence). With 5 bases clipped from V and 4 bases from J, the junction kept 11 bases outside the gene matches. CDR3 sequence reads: CASSYIGQGYADTQYF. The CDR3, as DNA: TGTGCCAGTAGTTATATAGGACAGGGTTATGCAGATACGCAGTATTTT.

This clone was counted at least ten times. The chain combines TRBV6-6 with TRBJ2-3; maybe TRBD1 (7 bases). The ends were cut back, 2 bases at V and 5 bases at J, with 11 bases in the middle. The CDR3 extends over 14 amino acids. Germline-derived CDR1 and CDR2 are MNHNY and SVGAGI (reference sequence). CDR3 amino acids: CASSYTQGGDTQYF. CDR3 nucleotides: TGTGCCAGCAGTTACACGCAGGGGGGAGATACGCAGTATTTT.

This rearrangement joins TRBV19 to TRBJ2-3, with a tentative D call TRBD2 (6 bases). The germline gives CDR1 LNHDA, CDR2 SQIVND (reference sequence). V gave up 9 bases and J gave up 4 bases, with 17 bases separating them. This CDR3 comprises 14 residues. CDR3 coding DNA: TGTGCCAGCCGGGGGACCACCACAGCAGATACGCAGTATTTT. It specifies CASRGTTTADTQYF.

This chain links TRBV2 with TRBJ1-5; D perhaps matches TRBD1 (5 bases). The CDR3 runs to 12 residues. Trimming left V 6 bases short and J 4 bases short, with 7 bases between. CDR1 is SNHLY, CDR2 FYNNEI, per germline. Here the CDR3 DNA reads TGTGCCAGCAGCGCAGGGAATCAGCCCCAGCATTTT. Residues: CASSAGNQPQHF. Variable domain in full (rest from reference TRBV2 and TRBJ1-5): EPEVTQTPSHQVTQMGQEVILRCVPISNHLYFYWYRQILGQKVEFLVSFYNNEISEKSEIFDDQFSVERPDGSNFTLKIRSTKLEDSAMYFCASSAGNQPQHFGDGTRLSIL.

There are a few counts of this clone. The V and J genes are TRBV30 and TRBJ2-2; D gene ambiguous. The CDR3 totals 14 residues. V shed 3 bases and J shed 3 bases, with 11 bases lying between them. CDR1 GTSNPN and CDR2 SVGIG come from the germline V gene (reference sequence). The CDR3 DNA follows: TGTGCCTGGAGGGCTCAGGTCCACACCGGGGAGCTGTTTTTT. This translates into CAWRAQVHTGELFF.

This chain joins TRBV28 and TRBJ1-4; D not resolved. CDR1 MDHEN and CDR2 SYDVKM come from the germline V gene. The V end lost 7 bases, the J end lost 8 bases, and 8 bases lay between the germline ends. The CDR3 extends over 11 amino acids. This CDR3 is CASMGGEKLFF. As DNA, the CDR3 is TGTGCCAGCATGGGAGGGGAAAAACTGTTTTTT.

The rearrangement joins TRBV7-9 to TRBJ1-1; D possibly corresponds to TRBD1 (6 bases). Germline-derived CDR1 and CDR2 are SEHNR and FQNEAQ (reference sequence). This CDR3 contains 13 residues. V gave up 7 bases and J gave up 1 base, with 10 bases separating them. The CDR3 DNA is TGTGCCAGCAACTTGGGACAGAACACTGAAGCTTTCTTT. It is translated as CASNLGQNTEAFF.

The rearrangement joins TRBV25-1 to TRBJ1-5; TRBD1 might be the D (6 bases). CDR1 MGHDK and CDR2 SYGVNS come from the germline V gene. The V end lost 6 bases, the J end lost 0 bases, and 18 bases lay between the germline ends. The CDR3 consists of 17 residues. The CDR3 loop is CASSPGHGPYSNQPQHF. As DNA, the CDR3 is TGTGCCAGCAGCCCGGGACACGGGCCTTATAGCAATCAGCCCCAGCATTTT.

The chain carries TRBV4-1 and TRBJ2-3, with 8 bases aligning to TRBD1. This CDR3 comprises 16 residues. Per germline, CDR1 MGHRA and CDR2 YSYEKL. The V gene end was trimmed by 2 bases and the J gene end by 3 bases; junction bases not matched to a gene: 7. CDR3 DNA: TGCGCCAGCAGCCAAACCCGACAGGGGAGAACAGATACGCAGTATTTT. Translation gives CASSQTRQGRTDTQYF.

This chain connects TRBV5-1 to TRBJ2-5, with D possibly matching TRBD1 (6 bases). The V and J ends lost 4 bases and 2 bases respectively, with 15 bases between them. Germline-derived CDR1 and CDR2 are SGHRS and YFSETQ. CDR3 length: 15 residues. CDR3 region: CASSPGSGQQETQYF. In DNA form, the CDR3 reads TGCGCCAGCAGCCCTGGTTCCGGACAGCAAGAGACCCAGTACTTC.

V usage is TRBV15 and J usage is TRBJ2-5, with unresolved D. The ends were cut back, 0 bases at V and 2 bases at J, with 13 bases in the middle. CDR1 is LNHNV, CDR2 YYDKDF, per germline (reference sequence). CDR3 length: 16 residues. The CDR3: CATSRDIPGKQETQYF. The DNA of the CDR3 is TGTGCCACCAGCAGAGATATACCGGGTAAGCAAGAGACCCAGTACTTC.